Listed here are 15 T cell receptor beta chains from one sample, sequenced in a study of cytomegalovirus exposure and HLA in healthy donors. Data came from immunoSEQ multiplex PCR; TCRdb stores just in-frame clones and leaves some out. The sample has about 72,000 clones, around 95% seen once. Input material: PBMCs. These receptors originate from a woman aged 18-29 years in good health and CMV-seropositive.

The CDR3 spells CATSRGAGHRTLEKLFF. Here the CDR3 DNA reads TGTGCCACCAGCAGAGGTGCGGGGCACCGCACACTTGAAAAACTGTTTTTT. V usage is TRBV15 and J usage is TRBJ1-4, with D possibly being TRBD1 (5 bases). The CDR3 covers 17 residues. Trimming pared 1 base from V and 7 bases from J, leaving 19 bases between. Germline-derived CDR1 and CDR2 are LNHNV and YYDKDF (reference sequence).

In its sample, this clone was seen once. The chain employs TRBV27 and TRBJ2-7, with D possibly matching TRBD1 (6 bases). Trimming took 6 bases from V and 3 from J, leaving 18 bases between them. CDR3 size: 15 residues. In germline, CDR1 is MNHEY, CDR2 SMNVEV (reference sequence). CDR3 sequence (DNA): TGTGCCAGCAGAACTCGGGACACAAACTTCTACGAGCAGTACTTC. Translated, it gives CASRTRDTNFYEQYF.

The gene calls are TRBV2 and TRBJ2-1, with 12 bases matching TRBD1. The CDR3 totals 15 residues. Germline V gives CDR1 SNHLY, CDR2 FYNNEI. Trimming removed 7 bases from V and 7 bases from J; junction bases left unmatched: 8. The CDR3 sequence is CASNKGQGAQNEQFF. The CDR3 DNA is TGTGCCAGCAATAAGGGACAGGGGGCGCAAAATGAGCAGTTCTTC. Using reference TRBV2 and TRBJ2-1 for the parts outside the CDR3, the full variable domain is EPEVTQTPSHQVTQMGQEVILRCVPISNHLYFYWYRQILGQKVEFLVSFYNNEISEKSEIFDDQFSVERPDGSNFTLKIRSTKLEDSAMYFCASNKGQGAQNEQFFGPGTRLTVL.

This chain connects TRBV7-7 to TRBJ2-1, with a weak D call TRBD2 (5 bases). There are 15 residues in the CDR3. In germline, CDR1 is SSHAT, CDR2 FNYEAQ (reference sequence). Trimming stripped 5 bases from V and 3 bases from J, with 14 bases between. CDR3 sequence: CASSPGMNSYNEQFF. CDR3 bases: TGTGCCAGCAGCCCCGGGATGAATAGCTACAATGAGCAGTTCTTC.

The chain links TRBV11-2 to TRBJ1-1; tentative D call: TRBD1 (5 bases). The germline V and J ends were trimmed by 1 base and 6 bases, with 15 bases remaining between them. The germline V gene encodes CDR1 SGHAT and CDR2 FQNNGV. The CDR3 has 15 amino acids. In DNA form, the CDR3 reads TGTGCCAGCAGCTTAGGAGCAGGGCGGTTCGCTGAAGCTTTCTTT. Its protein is CASSLGAGRFAEAFF.

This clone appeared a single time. CDR3 in DNA: TGTGCCTCAACGACAGGTTGGAACACTGAAGCTTTCTTT. Translation: CASTTGWNTEAFF. The chain carries TRBV30 and TRBJ1-1; a weak D match, TRBD1 (6 bases). V dropped 7 bases and J dropped 1 base, with 13 bases sitting between them. Germline CDR1 and CDR2: GTSNPN and SVGIG (reference sequence). The CDR3 is made up of 13 amino acids.

The CDR3 reads CASRYTGAKNIQYF. DNA for the CDR3: TGTGCCAGCAGATATACAGGGGCCAAAAACATTCAGTACTTC. This chain links TRBV7-2 with TRBJ2-4; D may be TRBD1 (6 bases). V was cut by 6 bases and J by 1 base, with 10 bases left in between. The CDR3 has 14 amino acids. Germline V gene sequence: CDR1 SGHTA, CDR2 FQGNSA. Filled out from reference TRBV7-2 and TRBJ2-4, the complete variable domain reads GAGVSQSPSNKVTEKGKDVELRCDPISGHTALYWYRQSLGQGLEFLIYFQGNSAPDKSGLPSDRFSAERTGGSVSTLTIQRTQQEDSAVYLCASRYTGAKNIQYFGAGTRLSVL.

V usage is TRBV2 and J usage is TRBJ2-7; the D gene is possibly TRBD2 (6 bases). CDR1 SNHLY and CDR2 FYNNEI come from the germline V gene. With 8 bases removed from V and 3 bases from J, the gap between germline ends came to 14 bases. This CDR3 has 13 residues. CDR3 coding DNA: TGTGCCAGCGGGGGTGGAGGGAACTACGAGCAGTACTTC. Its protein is CASGGGGNYEQYF.

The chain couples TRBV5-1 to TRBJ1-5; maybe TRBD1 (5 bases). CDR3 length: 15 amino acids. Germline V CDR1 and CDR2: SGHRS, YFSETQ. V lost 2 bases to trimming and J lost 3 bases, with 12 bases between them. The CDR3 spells CASSFGDSYNQPQHF. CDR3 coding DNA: TGCGCCAGCAGCTTTGGAGACAGTTACAATCAGCCCCAGCATTTT.

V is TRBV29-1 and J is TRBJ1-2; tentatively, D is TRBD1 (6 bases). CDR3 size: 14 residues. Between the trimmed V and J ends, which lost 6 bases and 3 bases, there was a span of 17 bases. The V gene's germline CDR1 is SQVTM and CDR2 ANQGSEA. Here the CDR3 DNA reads TGCAGCGTGGACGACACGGGGGGCGACTATGGCTACACCTTC. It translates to CSVDDTGGDYGYTF. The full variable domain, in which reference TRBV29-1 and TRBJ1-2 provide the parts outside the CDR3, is SAVISQKPSRDICQRGTSLTIQCQVDSQVTMMFWYRQQPGQSLTLIATANQGSEATYESGFVIDKFPISRPNLTFSTLTVSNMSPEDSSIYLCSVDDTGGDYGYTFGSGTRLTVV.

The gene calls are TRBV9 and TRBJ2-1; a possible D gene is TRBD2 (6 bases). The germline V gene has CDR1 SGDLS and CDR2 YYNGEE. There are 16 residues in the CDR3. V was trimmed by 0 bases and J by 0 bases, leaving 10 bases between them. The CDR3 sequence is CASSVDRESSYNEQFF. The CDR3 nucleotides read TGTGCCAGCAGCGTAGATCGGGAGAGCTCCTACAATGAGCAGTTCTTC.

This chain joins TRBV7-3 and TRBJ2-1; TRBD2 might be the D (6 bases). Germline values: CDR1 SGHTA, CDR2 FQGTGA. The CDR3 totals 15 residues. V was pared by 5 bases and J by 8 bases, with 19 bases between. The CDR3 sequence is CASSPTGSLLDEQFF. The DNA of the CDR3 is TGTGCCAGCAGCCCGACCGGGAGCTTGTTAGATGAGCAGTTCTTC.

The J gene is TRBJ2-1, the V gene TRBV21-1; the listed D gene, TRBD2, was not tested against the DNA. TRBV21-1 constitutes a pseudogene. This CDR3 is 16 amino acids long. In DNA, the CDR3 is TGTGCCAGCAGCAAACACTGGACTAGCGGGAACAATGAGCAGTTCTTC. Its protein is CASSKHWTSGNNEQFF.

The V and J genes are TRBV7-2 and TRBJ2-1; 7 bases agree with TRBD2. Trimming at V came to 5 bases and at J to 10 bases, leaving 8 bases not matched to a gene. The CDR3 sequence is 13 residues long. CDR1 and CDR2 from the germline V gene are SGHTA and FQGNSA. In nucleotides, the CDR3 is TGTGCCAGCAGCCCCTCACCGCGGGGGGAGCAGTTCTTC. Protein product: CASSPSPRGEQFF. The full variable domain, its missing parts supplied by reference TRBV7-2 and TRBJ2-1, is GAGVSQSPSNKVTEKGKDVELRCDPISGHTALYWYRQSLGQGLEFLIYFQGNSAPDKSGLPSDRFSAERTGGSVSTLTIQRTQQEDSAVYLCASSPSPRGEQFFGPGTRLTVL.

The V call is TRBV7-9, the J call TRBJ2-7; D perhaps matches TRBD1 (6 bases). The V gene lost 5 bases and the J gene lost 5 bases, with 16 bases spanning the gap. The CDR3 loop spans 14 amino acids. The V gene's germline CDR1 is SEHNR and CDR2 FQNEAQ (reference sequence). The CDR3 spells CASSTPQGKDEQYF. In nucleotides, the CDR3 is TGTGCCAGCAGCACTCCACAGGGAAAGGACGAGCAGTACTTC.